This T cell receptor beta chain was identified in a study of T cells in Graves' hyperthyroidism and ophthalmopathy. Germline assignment: CDR1 MNHNS and CDR2 SASEGT. The CDR3 sequence is 19 residues long. Germline trimming cut 9 bases from V and 0 bases from J; bases unmatched to any gene: 18. This clonotype was recorded at least ten times. RNA transcripts were the template for amplifying TCR beta CDR3 regions. HTBI primers were the set used in a first-round RT-PCR of the TCR CDR3. TCRdb passed the multiplex PCR reads through MiXCR, listing each CDR3 protein once. The repertoire holds around 350,000 distinct CDR3 sequences, with around 15% as singletons.

Sequences were obtained from blood. The TCR comes from a woman younger than 45 with Graves' ophthalmopathy. The chain combines TRBV6-1 with TRBJ2-2; 8 positions agree with TRBD1. Here the CDR3 DNA reads TGTGCCAGTAACCTTCATGGGCAGGGGGCCTTTGCGAACACCGGGGAGCTGTTTTTT. Protein sequence: CASNLHGQGAFANTGELFF.